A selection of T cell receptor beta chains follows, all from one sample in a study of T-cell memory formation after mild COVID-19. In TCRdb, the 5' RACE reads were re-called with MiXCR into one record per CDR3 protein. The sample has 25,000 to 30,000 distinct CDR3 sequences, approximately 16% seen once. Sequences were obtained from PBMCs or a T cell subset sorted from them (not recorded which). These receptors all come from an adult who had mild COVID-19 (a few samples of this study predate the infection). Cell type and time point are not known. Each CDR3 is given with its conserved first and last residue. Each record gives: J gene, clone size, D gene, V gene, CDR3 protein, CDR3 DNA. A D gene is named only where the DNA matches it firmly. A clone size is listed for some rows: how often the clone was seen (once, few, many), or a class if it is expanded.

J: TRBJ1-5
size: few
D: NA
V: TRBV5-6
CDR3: CASSSQRGHMINQPQHF
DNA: TGTGCCAGCAGCTCACAAAGAGGGCATATGATCAATCAGCCCCAGCATTTT

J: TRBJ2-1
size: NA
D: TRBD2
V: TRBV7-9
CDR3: CASSVLAGFKPNNEQFF
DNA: TGTGCCAGCAGCGTATTAGCGGGATTTAAACCTAACAATGAGCAGTTCTTC

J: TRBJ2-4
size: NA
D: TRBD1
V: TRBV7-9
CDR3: CASSRTGTELAKNIQYF
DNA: TGTGCCAGCAGCAGAACCGGGACAGAGCTAGCCAAAAACATTCAGTACTTC

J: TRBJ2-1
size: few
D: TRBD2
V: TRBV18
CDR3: CASSPGTSGSRAGEQFF
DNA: TGTGCCAGCTCCCCCGGGACTAGCGGGAGTCGGGCGGGTGAGCAGTTCTTC

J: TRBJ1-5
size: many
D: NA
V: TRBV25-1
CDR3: CASSATGYSNQPQHF
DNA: TGTGCCAGCAGTGCAACGGGATATAGCAATCAGCCCCAGCATTTT

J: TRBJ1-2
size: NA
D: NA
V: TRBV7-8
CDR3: CASSLGQDGGYTF
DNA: TGTGCCAGCAGCTTAGGACAGGATGGAGGCTACACCTTC

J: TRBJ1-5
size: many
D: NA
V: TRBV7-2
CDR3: CASSFGGTSNQPQHF
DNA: TGTGCCAGCAGCTTCGGAGGGACTAGCAATCAGCCCCAGCATTTT

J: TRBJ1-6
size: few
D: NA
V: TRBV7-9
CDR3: CASSLAAGTHSPLHF
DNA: TGTGCCAGCAGCTTAGCAGCAGGGACGCATTCACCCCTCCACTTT

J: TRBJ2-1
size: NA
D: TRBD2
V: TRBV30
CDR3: CAWGTGLTNNEQFF
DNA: TGTGCCTGGGGGACGGGACTAACTAACAATGAGCAGTTCTTC

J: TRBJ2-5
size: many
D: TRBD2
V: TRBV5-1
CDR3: CASSLALASGGQGTQYF
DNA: TGCGCCAGCAGCTTGGCCTTGGCTAGCGGGGGGCAAGGGACCCAGTACTTC

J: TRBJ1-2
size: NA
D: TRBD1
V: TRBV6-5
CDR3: CASRKPDRAGGYTF
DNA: TGTGCCAGCAGAAAACCGGACAGGGCAGGGGGCTACACCTTC

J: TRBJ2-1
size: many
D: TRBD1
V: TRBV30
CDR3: CASGTGGYNEQFF
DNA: TGTGCCTCCGGGACAGGGGGCTACAATGAGCAGTTCTTC

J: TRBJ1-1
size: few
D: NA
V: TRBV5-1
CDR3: CASSLAEWGATEAFF
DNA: TGCGCCAGCAGCTTGGCCGAATGGGGGGCAACTGAAGCTTTCTTT

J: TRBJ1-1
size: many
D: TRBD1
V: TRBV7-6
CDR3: CASSFRTGLMNTEAFF
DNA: TGTGCCAGCAGCTTTCGGACAGGATTAATGAACACTGAAGCTTTCTTT

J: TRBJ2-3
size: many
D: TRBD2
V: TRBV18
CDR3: CASLPATSGGQYF
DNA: TGTGCCAGCCTCCCTGCCACTAGCGGGGGGCAGTATTTT

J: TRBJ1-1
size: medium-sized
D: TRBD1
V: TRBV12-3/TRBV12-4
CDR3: CASSQRTGEAFF
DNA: TGTGCCAGCAGCCAAAGGACAGGGGAAGCTTTCTTT

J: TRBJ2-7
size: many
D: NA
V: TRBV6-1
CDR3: CASSEGVGIYEQYF
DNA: TGTGCCAGCAGTGAAGGGGTGGGTATCTACGAGCAGTACTTC

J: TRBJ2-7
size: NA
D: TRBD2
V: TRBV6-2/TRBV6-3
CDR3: CASSYPTGLAGLYEQYF
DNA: TGTGCCAGCAGCTACCCCACCGGGCTAGCGGGGTTATACGAGCAGTACTTC

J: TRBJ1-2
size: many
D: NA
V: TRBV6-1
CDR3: CASSGGGGNSHGYTF
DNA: TGTGCCAGCAGTGGAGGTGGAGGGAACTCCCATGGCTACACCTTC

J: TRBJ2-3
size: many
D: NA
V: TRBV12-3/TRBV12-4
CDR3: CASSLGSAHTQYF
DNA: TGTGCCAGCAGTTTAGGTTCCGCACACACGCAGTATTTT

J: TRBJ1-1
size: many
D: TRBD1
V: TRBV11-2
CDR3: CASSWHRGTTEAFF
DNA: TGTGCCAGCAGCTGGCACAGGGGAACCACTGAAGCTTTCTTT

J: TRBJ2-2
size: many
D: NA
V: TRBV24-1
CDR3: CATKGGTGELFF
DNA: TGTGCCACCAAGGGGGGCACCGGGGAGCTGTTTTTT

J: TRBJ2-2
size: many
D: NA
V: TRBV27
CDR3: CASSSALSGTGELFF
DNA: TGTGCCAGCAGTTCGGCACTATCGGGCACCGGGGAGCTGTTTTTT

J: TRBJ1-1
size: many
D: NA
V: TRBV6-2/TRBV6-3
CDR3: CASSATKGTYTEAFF
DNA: TGTGCCAGCAGCGCCACCAAAGGGACATACACTGAAGCTTTCTTT

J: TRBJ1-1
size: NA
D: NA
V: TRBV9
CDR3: CASSVASRVTEAFF
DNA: TGTGCCAGCAGCGTAGCGTCAAGGGTAACTGAAGCTTTCTTT

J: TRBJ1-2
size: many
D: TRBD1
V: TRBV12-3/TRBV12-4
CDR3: CASSPYRAGGTSRSNYGYTF
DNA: TGTGCCAGCAGTCCCTACCGGGCAGGGGGCACCTCTAGGTCTAACTATGGCTACACCTTC

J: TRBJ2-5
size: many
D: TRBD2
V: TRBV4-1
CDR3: CASSQGQRGYQETQYF
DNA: TGCGCCAGCAGCCAAGGCCAGCGGGGGTACCAAGAGACCCAGTACTTC

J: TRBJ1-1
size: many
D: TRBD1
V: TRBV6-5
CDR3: CASSQETAGGTEAFF
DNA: TGTGCCAGCAGTCAGGAGACTGCAGGGGGGACTGAAGCTTTCTTT

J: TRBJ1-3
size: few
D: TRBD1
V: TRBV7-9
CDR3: CASSLWTGATSGNTIYF
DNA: TGTGCCAGCAGCCTGTGGACAGGGGCCACCTCTGGAAACACCATATATTTT

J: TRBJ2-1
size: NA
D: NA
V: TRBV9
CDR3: CASSVAARVFDEQFF
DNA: TGTGCCAGCAGCGTAGCAGCGCGGGTTTTTGATGAGCAGTTCTTC

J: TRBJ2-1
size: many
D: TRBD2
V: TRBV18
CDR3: CASSPPGLAGETYNEQFF
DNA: TGTGCCAGCTCACCTCCGGGACTAGCGGGAGAAACCTACAATGAGCAGTTCTTC

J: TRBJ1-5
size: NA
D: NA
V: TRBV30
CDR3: CAWSNQGYSNQPKHF
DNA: TGTGCCTGGTCGAACCAGGGTTATAGCAATCAGCCCAAGCATTTT

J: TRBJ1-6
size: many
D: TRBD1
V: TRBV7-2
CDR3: CASSLDGQGRSPLHF
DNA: TGTGCCAGCAGCTTAGACGGACAGGGCCGATCACCCCTCCACTTT

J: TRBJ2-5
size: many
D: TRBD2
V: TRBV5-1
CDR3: CASSPSGGRGETQYF
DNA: TGCGCCAGCAGCCCCTCGGGCGGGAGGGGTGAGACCCAGTACTTC

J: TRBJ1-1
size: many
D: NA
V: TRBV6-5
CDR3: CASRLGNTEAFF
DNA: TGTGCCAGCAGGTTGGGGAACACTGAAGCTTTCTTT

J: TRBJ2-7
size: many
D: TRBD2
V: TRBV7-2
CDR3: CASSLLRTSAFGQYF
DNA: TGTGCCAGCAGCTTACTTAGGACTAGCGCATTCGGGCAGTACTTC

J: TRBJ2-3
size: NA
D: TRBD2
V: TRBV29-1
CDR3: CSVPREDTQYF
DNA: TGCAGCGTCCCGCGGGAGGATACGCAGTATTTT

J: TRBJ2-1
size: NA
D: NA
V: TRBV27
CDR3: CASSYLPIGTNEQFF
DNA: TGTGCCAGCAGTTACTTGCCTATAGGCACCAATGAGCAGTTCTTC